A selection of T cell receptor beta chains follows, all from one sample in a study of blood T cell repertoires in COVID-19. Measured with immunoSEQ multiplex PCR; TCRdb has only the in-frame clones, and not every one. The sample yields about 68,000 clones, 70% to 90% seen once. Sequencing was carried out using peripheral blood. These receptors all stem from a man over 45 with acute or convalescent COVID-19. Both conserved end residues are part of each CDR3. D genes are given only for firm matches. Expanded clones are given a class, and other clones once, few, many or no size at all.

cdr3_aa cdr3_nt clone_size v_call d_call j_call
CASSPPATRQLFF TGTGCCAGCTCACCACCGGCAACGAGGCAGCTGTTTTTT once TRBV18 . TRBJ2-2
CSATDTGTAAYEQYF TGCAGTGCTACTGATACCGGGACAGCTGCCTACGAGCAGTACTTC . TRBV20-1 TRBD1 TRBJ2-7
CASSRAGGETQYF TGTGCCAGCAGTAGGGCCGGGGGAGAGACCCAGTACTTC once TRBV27 . TRBJ2-5
CAITGTRNQPQHF TGTGCCATAACCGGGACACGAAATCAGCCCCAGCATTTT . TRBV28 . TRBJ1-5
CASIKGRASDTQYF TGTGCCAGCATCAAAGGGAGGGCATCAGATACGCAGTATTTT . TRBV7-8 TRBD2 TRBJ2-3
CASKLEGTGFSEQYF TGTGCCAGCAAATTGGAAGGGACAGGGTTTTCCGAGCAGTACTTC . TRBV5-6 TRBD1 TRBJ2-7
CASSQSDSEYNSPLHF TGCGCCAGCAGCCAATCGGACAGCGAGTATAATTCACCCCTCCACTTT . TRBV4-1 . TRBJ1-6
CASSLSPGEGIYNEQFF TGTGCCAGCAGTTTATCCCCGGGAGAGGGGATTTACAATGAGCAGTTCTTC . TRBV27 . TRBJ2-1
CAWTWRENTEAFF TGTGCCTGGACATGGAGGGAGAACACTGAAGCTTTCTTT . TRBV30 . TRBJ1-1
CASRLNEGFF TGCGCCAGCAGGTTAAATGAGGGATTCTTC many TRBV4-1 . TRBJ1-2
CASSLAGGELFF TGTGCCAGCAGTTTAGCAGGCGGGGAGCTGTTTTTT . TRBV27 . TRBJ2-2
CASSLKGEVLNTEAFF TGTGCCAGCAGCTTAAAGGGGGAAGTACTGAACACTGAAGCTTTCTTT once TRBV5-5 . TRBJ1-1
CASGIAGISYEQYF TGTGCCAGCGGGATAGCGGGGATCTCCTACGAGCAGTACTTC . TRBV6-5 TRBD2 TRBJ2-7
CASSIDSFTGELFF TGTGCCAGCAGCATAGACAGTTTCACCGGGGAGCTGTTTTTT once TRBV7-9 . TRBJ2-2
CASSYRDSYEQYF TGTGCCAGCAGTTACCGGGACAGCTACGAGCAGTACTTC . TRBV6-5 TRBD1 TRBJ2-7
CASSERAGEGGYTF TGTGCCAGCAGTGAAAGGGCAGGGGAGGGTGGCTACACCTTC . TRBV2 . TRBJ1-2
CATSRDHVQGAYQPQHF TGTGCCACCAGCAGAGATCATGTACAGGGGGCTTATCAGCCCCAGCATTTT . TRBV15 TRBD1 TRBJ1-5
CASSLTGDTEAFF TGTGCCAGCAGCCTCACGGGGGACACTGAAGCTTTCTTT . TRBV5-5 . TRBJ1-1
CASSSHRDSYEQYF TGTGCCAGCAGCTCCCACAGGGATTCCTACGAGCAGTACTTC . TRBV5-4 . TRBJ2-7
CASSQEEGQGHREQFF TGCGCCAGCAGCCAAGAAGAGGGGCAGGGACATCGTGAGCAGTTCTTC few TRBV4-1 . TRBJ2-1
CASSEIPENNYGYTF TGTGCCAGCAGTGAAATTCCAGAAAACAACTATGGCTACACCTTC . TRBV2 . TRBJ1-2
CASSREGNTEAFF TGTGCCAGCAGCCGGGAGGGGAACACTGAAGCTTTCTTT . TRBV5-4 . TRBJ1-1
CASTKSGGQEAFF TGTGCCAGCACCAAAAGCGGGGGACAGGAAGCTTTCTTT few TRBV2 TRBD1 TRBJ1-1
CANSLTGGRTYEQYF TGTGCCAACAGTTTGACAGGGGGTCGAACCTACGAGCAGTACTTC . TRBV6-5 TRBD1 TRBJ2-7
CASSPVPTNEQFF TGTGCCAGCTCACCGGTTCCTACCAATGAGCAGTTCTTC . TRBV18 . TRBJ2-1
CASSDTSSNSPLHF TGTGCCAGCAGCGACACTTCATCCAATTCACCCCTCCACTTT . TRBV3-1/TRBV3-2 . TRBJ1-6
CAWSVPQGNSPLHF TGTGCCTGGAGTGTACCACAGGGGAATTCACCCCTCCACTTT . TRBV30 TRBD1 TRBJ1-6
CASSPLTGANEKLFF TGCGCCAGCAGCCCTTTGACAGGGGCTAATGAAAAACTGTTTTTT . TRBV5-1 TRBD1 TRBJ1-4
CASSLTSGRYNEQFF TGTGCCAGCAGCTTAACTAGCGGGAGATACAATGAGCAGTTCTTC few TRBV7-9 TRBD2 TRBJ2-1
CASSPEAGSPLHF TGTGCCAGCAGCCCAGAGGCGGGTTCACCCCTCCACTTT . TRBV7-3 . TRBJ1-6
CASSKVGLRTETQYF TGTGCCAGCAGCAAAGTGGGACTGAGAACGGAGACCCAGTACTTC . TRBV21-1 . TRBJ2-5
CASSFSGQIEKLFF TGTGCCAGCAGTTTTTCGGGACAGATCGAAAAACTGTTTTTT . TRBV28 TRBD1 TRBJ1-4
CASSLRQGVDSNTEAFF TGTGCCAGCAGCCTCCGACAGGGGGTGGACTCGAACACTGAAGCTTTCTTT . TRBV21-1 . TRBJ1-1
CASRLLSRANSNQPQHF TGTGCAAGTCGCTTACTGTCCCGTGCGAATAGCAATCAGCCCCAGCATTTT . TRBV12-2 . TRBJ1-5
CASSLQGMNTEAFF TGTGCCAGCAGCTTACAGGGTATGAACACTGAAGCTTTCTTT . TRBV7-3 . TRBJ1-1
CASSFSQGETQYF TGTGCCAGCAGCTTTAGTCAGGGGGAGACCCAGTACTTC once TRBV7-2 . TRBJ2-5
CASSQSKQGALARDGYTF TGCGCCAGCAGTCAATCGAAACAGGGGGCCCTCGCTAGGGATGGCTACACCTTC . TRBV23-1 TRBD1 TRBJ1-2
CASSLGVRRSDGYTF TGTGCCAGCAGCTTAGGCGTGCGGAGATCCGATGGCTACACCTTC . TRBV13 . TRBJ1-2
CATSRDLGDYGYTF TGTGCCACCAGCAGAGATCTCGGGGACTATGGCTACACCTTC . TRBV15 . TRBJ1-2
CASSLRGGTGGNEQFF TGTGCCAGCAGCCTTAGAGGTGGGACAGGGGGGAATGAGCAGTTCTTC . TRBV3-1/TRBV3-2 TRBD1 TRBJ2-1
CATSRYPNTEAFF TGTGCCACCAGCAGATATCCTAACACTGAAGCTTTCTTT . TRBV15 . TRBJ1-1
CASSPPGAPTEAFF TGTGCCAGCTCACCCCCAGGGGCGCCCACTGAAGCTTTCTTT . TRBV18 . TRBJ1-1
CASSLADAYEQYF TGTGCCAGCAGTTTAGCGGATGCCTACGAGCAGTACTTC . TRBV27 . TRBJ2-7
CAIRPDRDSGYTF TGTGCCATCAGACCCGACAGGGACAGTGGCTACACCTTC . TRBV10-3 TRBD1 TRBJ1-2
CASSSGGTDTQYF TGTGCCAGCAGTTCAGGGGGCACAGATACGCAGTATTTT . TRBV9 . TRBJ2-3
CASTLQGNYGYTF TGTGCCAGCACCCTACAGGGGAACTATGGCTACACCTTC once TRBV28 TRBD1 TRBJ1-2
CASSRTSGRSDTQYF TGTGCCAGCAGCCGGACTAGCGGGAGGTCAGATACGCAGTATTTT . TRBV5-4 TRBD2 TRBJ2-3
CASSLRQIAGPRELFF TGTGCCAGCAGCTTGCGACAGATTGCCGGGCCGAGGGAGCTGTTTTTT . TRBV7-3 . TRBJ2-2
CASSSWTGPSGNTIYF TGTGCCAGCAGCTCCTGGACAGGGCCCTCTGGAAACACCATATATTTT . TRBV7-6 TRBD1 TRBJ1-3
CASSADTRNTEAFF TGTGCCAGCAGCGCCGACACGCGAAACACTGAAGCTTTCTTT . TRBV7-9 . TRBJ1-1
CASSESGRDTSDTQYF TGCGCCAGCAGTGAGTCGGGCAGAGACACTTCAGATACGCAGTATTTT . TRBV10-1 . TRBJ2-3
CASSFPGTPLNEQFF TGTGCCAGCAGTTTCCCCGGGACTCCCCTCAATGAGCAGTTCTTC few TRBV27 . TRBJ2-1
CAITSGTAGETQYF TGTGCCATCACCTCCGGGACCGCGGGGGAGACCCAGTACTTC . TRBV10-3 . TRBJ2-5
CAIGTRWDTGELFF TGTGCCATCGGGACTCGTTGGGACACCGGGGAGCTGTTTTTT . TRBV24-1 . TRBJ2-2
CASSTGLFNSPLHF TGCGCCAGCAGCACAGGGCTTTTTAATTCACCCCTCCACTTT . TRBV5-1 . TRBJ1-6